This T cell receptor (beta chain) came from a study of CD8+ T cells in alopecia areata. Turning to the study itself: Treatment of the treated patients consisted of oral tofacitinib, 5 to 10 mg twice daily. Notes on the study in general: Resident alphabeta T-cell populations of normal skin are likewise subject to sequencing in scalp samples. Lesional scalp exceeded normal scalp in clonality, especially in alopecia totalis/universalis.

From alopecia areata patients, lesional scalp punch biopsies and peripheral blood were collected. About this clone itself: Its antigen remains unidentified.

TCR sequencing used cDNA made by reverse transcription of extracted RNA. Measured with immunoSEQ multiplex PCR; TCRdb has only the in-frame clones, and not every one. The profile shows 140,000 to 150,000 clones, roughly 64% of them singletons. This receptor was identified in a human donor with alopecia areata. Sequencing was performed on CD4+ T cells sorted from blood, taken at week 0.

CDR3 loop: CASSFLGIEGYTF. Here the CDR3 DNA reads TGTGCCAGCAGCTTTCTCGGGATTGAGGGCTACACCTTC. The genes are TRBV7-2 and TRBJ1-2, with unresolved D. V lost 3 bases, J lost 8 bases, and 13 bases lay in between. This CDR3 is built from 13 residues. The germline gives CDR1 SGHTA, CDR2 FQGNSA.